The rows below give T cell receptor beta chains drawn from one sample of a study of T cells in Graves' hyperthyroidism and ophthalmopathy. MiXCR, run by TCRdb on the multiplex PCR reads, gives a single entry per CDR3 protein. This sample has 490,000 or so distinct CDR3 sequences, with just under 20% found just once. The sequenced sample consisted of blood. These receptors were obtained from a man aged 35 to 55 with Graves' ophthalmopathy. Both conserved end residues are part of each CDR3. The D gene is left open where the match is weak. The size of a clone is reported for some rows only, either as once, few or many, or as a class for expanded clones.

CASSLEGRRPEQYF	TGTGCCAGCAGCTTAGAGGGCAGAAGACCCGAGCAGTACTTC	TRBJ2-7	NA	NA	TRBV7-9
CASSHRQGAFTGELFF	TGTGCCAGCAGCCACCGACAGGGGGCCTTCACCGGGGAGCTGTTTTTT	TRBJ2-2	TRBD1	NA	TRBV13
CASSPTSGRMEQFF	TGTGCCAGCAGTCCAACTAGCGGGAGAATGGAGCAGTTCTTC	TRBJ2-1	TRBD2	NA	TRBV7-9
CASSLGNGQITDTQYF	TGTGCCAGCAGCTTAGGAAACGGGCAGATTACAGATACGCAGTATTTT	TRBJ2-3	NA	few	TRBV7-9
CASSPGRLALGSYNEQFF	TGTGCCAGCAGCCCGGGCCGACTAGCGCTGGGCTCCTACAATGAGCAGTTCTTC	TRBJ2-1	TRBD2	NA	TRBV7-9
CASSSRRSVVAKNIQYF	TGTGCCAGCAGTTCCCGGAGGAGCGTTGTAGCCAAAAACATTCAGTACTTC	TRBJ2-4	NA	many	TRBV12-3/TRBV12-4
CASSKVSTDTQYF	TGCGCCAGCAGCAAGGTTAGCACAGATACGCAGTATTTT	TRBJ2-3	NA	NA	TRBV5-1
CASSIGTSGRPSYNEQFF	TGTGCCAGCAGCATCGGGACTAGCGGGCGACCTTCCTACAATGAGCAGTTCTTC	TRBJ2-1	TRBD2	NA	TRBV11-2
CASSWVGSGSHTQYF	TGTGCCAGCAGCTGGGTGGGTAGCGGGAGCCATACGCAGTATTTT	TRBJ2-3	TRBD2	NA	TRBV7-9
CASSLADYYEQYF	TGTGCCAGCAGCTTAGCGGATTACTACGAGCAGTACTTC	TRBJ2-7	NA	many	TRBV7-9
CASSSGSPGGTDTQYF	TGTGCCAGCAGCTCGGGGTCGCCCGGAGGCACAGATACGCAGTATTTT	TRBJ2-3	NA	few	TRBV7-2
CASSEAGGGDTQYF	TGTGCCAGCAGTGAAGCAGGCGGGGGGGATACGCAGTATTTT	TRBJ2-3	TRBD2	NA	TRBV6-1
CASRDIAGPDSYEQYF	TGTGCCAGCAGGGATATAGCGGGCCCGGACTCCTACGAGCAGTACTTC	TRBJ2-7	TRBD2	many	TRBV7-2
CASSQGQGKNEKLFF	TGTGCCAGCAGCCAAGGGCAGGGCAAGAATGAAAAACTGTTTTTT	TRBJ1-4	NA	many	TRBV3-1
CASSFGQPQHF	TGTGCCAGCAGTTTTGGTCAGCCCCAGCATTTT	TRBJ1-5	NA	NA	TRBV28
CASSLGRGTETQYF	TGTGCCAGCAGCTTAGGTCGAGGAACAGAGACCCAGTACTTC	TRBJ2-5	NA	many	TRBV7-3
CASRSGSLAGPSYNEQFF	TGTGCCAGCAGATCGGGATCCCTAGCGGGGCCGTCCTACAATGAGCAGTTCTTC	TRBJ2-1	TRBD2	many	TRBV7-9
CASSPPGQVSHEQYF	TGTGCCAGCAGTCCTCCGGGACAGGTCTCCCACGAGCAGTACTTC	TRBJ2-7	TRBD1	NA	TRBV6-2/TRBV6-3
CASSIAGVKGTDTQYF	TGTGCCAGCAGTATAGCGGGAGTGAAGGGCACAGATACGCAGTATTTT	TRBJ2-3	TRBD2	many	TRBV7-2
CAISALPPGQVNYGYTF	TGTGCCATCAGTGCTCTTCCCCCGGGACAGGTGAACTATGGCTACACCTTC	TRBJ1-2	TRBD1	NA	TRBV10-3
CASSQDGGGGTEAFF	TGTGCCAGCAGCCAAGATGGGGGCGGGGGCACTGAAGCTTTCTTT	TRBJ1-1	NA	many	TRBV3-1
CASSFTGLTSTNEKLFF	TGTGCCAGCAGTTTCACAGGGTTAACCTCTACTAATGAAAAACTGTTTTTT	TRBJ1-4	NA	NA	TRBV6-2/TRBV6-3
CASSVGLGQGTDTQYF	TGTGCCAGCAGCGTGGGTCTGGGACAGGGGACAGATACGCAGTATTTT	TRBJ2-3	TRBD1	NA	TRBV9
CASGGGQRSNTEAFF	TGTGCTAGTGGTGGAGGACAGAGATCGAACACTGAAGCTTTCTTT	TRBJ1-1	NA	many	TRBV12-5
CSAKNSGGATGELFF	TGCAGTGCTAAGAATAGCGGGGGGGCCACCGGGGAGCTGTTTTTT	TRBJ2-2	TRBD2	NA	TRBV20-1
CASSSHSTEAFF	TGTGCCAGCAGTTCTCATTCCACTGAAGCTTTCTTT	TRBJ1-1	NA	many	TRBV12-3/TRBV12-4
CASRLLGVDTDTQYF	TGTGCCAGCAGGCTACTAGGGGTAGACACAGATACGCAGTATTTT	TRBJ2-3	NA	NA	TRBV12-3/TRBV12-4
CASSLGGGQRVGEQFF	TGTGCCAGCAGTTTAGGTGGGGGACAGCGTGTGGGTGAGCAGTTCTTC	TRBJ2-1	TRBD1	many	TRBV28
CSARGDTDTQYF	TGCAGTGCTAGGGGCGACACAGATACGCAGTATTTT	TRBJ2-3	NA	many	TRBV20-1
CASRGGAGLSYNEQFF	TGTGCTAGCCGTGGGGGGGCAGGGCTCTCCTACAATGAGCAGTTCTTC	TRBJ2-1	NA	many	TRBV12-5
CSAATGTGNTEAFF	TGCAGCGCCGCAACCGGGACAGGGAACACTGAAGCTTTCTTT	TRBJ1-1	TRBD1	NA	TRBV29-1
CSARRSTDTQYF	TGCAGTGCGCGGCGTAGCACAGATACGCAGTATTTT	TRBJ2-3	NA	many	TRBV20-1
CASIPDTTSGGRTGELFF	TGTGCCAGCATACCCGATACCACTAGCGGGGGTAGGACCGGGGAGCTGTTTTTT	TRBJ2-2	TRBD2	few	TRBV7-2
CASSRGGAGGPSYEQYF	TGTGCCAGCAGCCGCGGGGGAGCGGGAGGGCCTTCTTACGAGCAGTACTTC	TRBJ2-7	TRBD2	NA	TRBV7-8
CSARRGQGNTEAFF	TGCAGTGCTAGAAGGGGACAGGGGAACACTGAAGCTTTCTTT	TRBJ1-1	TRBD1	many	TRBV20-1
CASSLATAVQETQYF	TGCGCCAGCAGCTTGGCCACAGCGGTCCAAGAGACCCAGTACTTC	TRBJ2-5	NA	many	TRBV5-1
CASSQVSAYGYTF	TGTGCCAGCAGCCAAGTGTCAGCCTATGGCTACACCTTC	TRBJ1-2	NA	many	TRBV3-1
CASSLDFGTQYNEQFF	TGTGCCAGCAGCTTAGACTTCGGGACCCAATACAATGAGCAGTTCTTC	TRBJ2-1	NA	NA	TRBV7-6
CASSVDSQNQPQHF	TGTGCCAGCAGTGTGGACAGCCAGAATCAGCCCCAGCATTTT	TRBJ1-5	NA	few	TRBV2